This is a list of T cell receptor beta chains from one sample in a study of identical twins. TCRdb reprocessed the 5' RACE reads via MiXCR and lists one record per CDR3 protein. The sample includes fewer than 900,000 distinct CDR3 sequences, about 20% of them seen just once. In addition, the sample was reused for a study of T cells expressing NK-cell markers.

Sequenced input: PBMCs. Source of these receptors: a woman in her late teens or twenties in good health. The CDR3 runs from the conserved cysteine through the conserved F or W. Each record gives: D gene, V gene, J gene, clone size, CDR3 DNA, CDR3 protein. D genes are given only for firm matches. Rows may omit the clone size; those that give it use once, few, many or a size class.

d_gene: TRBD1
v_gene: TRBV5-1
j_gene: TRBJ1-1
abundance: few
CDR3nt: TGCGCCAGCAGCTACCAGACAGGGGGTGACACTGAAGCTTTCTTT
CDR3aa: CASSYQTGGDTEAFF

d_gene: .
v_gene: TRBV6-1
j_gene: TRBJ1-6
abundance: many
CDR3nt: TGTGCCAGCATCCAGGTTCTTAATTCACCCCTCCACTTT
CDR3aa: CASIQVLNSPLHF

d_gene: TRBD2
v_gene: TRBV20-1
j_gene: TRBJ2-1
abundance: many
CDR3nt: TGCAGTGCCAGCGGGGGGGGAGATGAGCAGTTCTTC
CDR3aa: CSASGGGDEQFF

d_gene: TRBD2
v_gene: TRBV6-1
j_gene: TRBJ2-7
abundance: .
CDR3nt: TGTGCCAGCAGAGCGGGAGCGGGAGTGTCGTACGAGCAGTACTTC
CDR3aa: CASRAGAGVSYEQYF

d_gene: .
v_gene: TRBV11-2
j_gene: TRBJ2-1
abundance: few
CDR3nt: TGTGCCAGCAGCTTATTGACGGGGCTAGACAATGAGCAGTTCTTC
CDR3aa: CASSLLTGLDNEQFF

d_gene: .
v_gene: TRBV6-6
j_gene: TRBJ2-5
abundance: once
CDR3nt: TGTGCCAGCAGGGACGGGACTCGAGAGACCCAGTACTTC
CDR3aa: CASRDGTRETQYF

d_gene: .
v_gene: TRBV10-3
j_gene: TRBJ2-3
abundance: few
CDR3nt: TGTGCCATCAGTGAGTCGGGGGCAAGCACAGATACGCAGTATTTT
CDR3aa: CAISESGASTDTQYF

d_gene: TRBD2
v_gene: TRBV29-1
j_gene: TRBJ2-7
abundance: many
CDR3nt: TGCAGCGCCTTAGCGGGGGGGCTGTCCTACGAGCAGTACTTC
CDR3aa: CSALAGGLSYEQYF

d_gene: .
v_gene: TRBV5-1
j_gene: TRBJ1-1
abundance: few
CDR3nt: TGCGCCAGCAGCTTGGACAGCTCCACTAACACTGAAGCTTTCTTT
CDR3aa: CASSLDSSTNTEAFF

d_gene: .
v_gene: TRBV12-3/TRBV12-4
j_gene: TRBJ2-7
abundance: .
CDR3nt: TGTGCCAGCAGTTTAGGAAACAGAGCCTACGAGCAGTACTTC
CDR3aa: CASSLGNRAYEQYF

d_gene: .
v_gene: TRBV29-1
j_gene: TRBJ2-1
abundance: .
CDR3nt: TGCAGCGTGATAGCGGACAGGCCCTACAATGAGCAGTTCTTC
CDR3aa: CSVIADRPYNEQFF

d_gene: TRBD1
v_gene: TRBV20-1
j_gene: TRBJ2-2
abundance: many
CDR3nt: TGCAGTGCCGAACCCGGGACAGGAACCGGGGAGCTGTTTTTT
CDR3aa: CSAEPGTGTGELFF

d_gene: .
v_gene: TRBV6-6
j_gene: TRBJ1-1
abundance: .
CDR3nt: TGTGCCAGCACCAACCTGGACACTGAAGCTTTCTTT
CDR3aa: CASTNLDTEAFF

d_gene: .
v_gene: TRBV7-3
j_gene: TRBJ2-1
abundance: .
CDR3nt: TGTGCCAGCAGGTTAAGTGGGGGGGGGCCACAGAATGAGCAGTTCTTC
CDR3aa: CASRLSGGGPQNEQFF

d_gene: .
v_gene: TRBV12-5
j_gene: TRBJ2-1
abundance: few
CDR3nt: TGTGCTAGTGGTTACTCGGACACAGGGCTCATCAATGAGCAGTTCTTC
CDR3aa: CASGYSDTGLINEQFF

d_gene: TRBD1
v_gene: TRBV24-1
j_gene: TRBJ2-5
abundance: .
CDR3nt: TGTGCCACCAGTGAGTCGGGACAGGGAGAGACCCAGTACTTC
CDR3aa: CATSESGQGETQYF

d_gene: .
v_gene: TRBV20-1
j_gene: TRBJ1-5
abundance: .
CDR3nt: TGCAGTGCTAGAGATCTTGGGCAGATCGATCAGCCCCAGCATTTT
CDR3aa: CSARDLGQIDQPQHF

d_gene: .
v_gene: TRBV6-1
j_gene: TRBJ1-6
abundance: few
CDR3nt: TGTGCCAGCAGATTTAGCCCCTATAATTCACCCCTCCACTTT
CDR3aa: CASRFSPYNSPLHF

d_gene: .
v_gene: TRBV5-6
j_gene: TRBJ2-5
abundance: few
CDR3nt: TGTGCCAGCAGCATGTGGGTCAAGGAGACCCAGTACTTC
CDR3aa: CASSMWVKETQYF

d_gene: .
v_gene: TRBV5-6
j_gene: TRBJ2-7
abundance: .
CDR3nt: TGTGCCAGCAGAGACCAAGGGCGAGAGCAGTACTTC
CDR3aa: CASRDQGREQYF

d_gene: .
v_gene: TRBV10-3
j_gene: TRBJ2-1
abundance: many
CDR3nt: TGTGCCATCAGTGAGTCTGACGTTCGGGCTGCCCTCTTC
CDR3aa: CAISESDVRAALF

d_gene: .
v_gene: TRBV10-3
j_gene: TRBJ2-2
abundance: few
CDR3nt: TGTGCCGCAACCGGGACCAGTGGGCCCACCGGGGAGCTGTTTTTT
CDR3aa: CAATGTSGPTGELFF

d_gene: .
v_gene: TRBV3-1
j_gene: TRBJ2-5
abundance: .
CDR3nt: TGTGCCAGCAGCCAAGAGTACGTACAAGAGACCCAGTACTTC
CDR3aa: CASSQEYVQETQYF

d_gene: .
v_gene: TRBV29-1
j_gene: TRBJ1-2
abundance: few
CDR3nt: TGCAGCGTTGATCCGCTGGCCGATGGCTACACCTTC
CDR3aa: CSVDPLADGYTF

d_gene: .
v_gene: TRBV2
j_gene: TRBJ1-2
abundance: few
CDR3nt: TGTGCCAGCATGTGGGGGGGGCTGGATGGCTACACCTTC
CDR3aa: CASMWGGLDGYTF

d_gene: .
v_gene: TRBV10-3
j_gene: TRBJ1-6
abundance: few
CDR3nt: TGTGCCATCACGACAGCGCCTAATTCACCCCTCCACTTT
CDR3aa: CAITTAPNSPLHF

d_gene: TRBD2
v_gene: TRBV7-9
j_gene: TRBJ2-7
abundance: .
CDR3nt: TGTGCCAGCAGCTTAGAGCCCGGGCTAGCGGGTTCCTACGAGCAGTACTTC
CDR3aa: CASSLEPGLAGSYEQYF

d_gene: .
v_gene: TRBV29-1
j_gene: TRBJ1-5
abundance: .
CDR3nt: TGCAGCGTTGCCAACTACACAGGGAAACAGCCCCAGCATTTT
CDR3aa: CSVANYTGKQPQHF